This TCR beta chain was found in a study of T cell changes during pregnancy in multiple sclerosis. The repertoire was sequenced with immunoSEQ multiplex PCR; TCRdb's copy has only in-frame clones and lacks some. The top ten hold 0.93% of the sample, which has under 130,000 clones, about 90% seen once. The CDR3 consists of 17 residues. The material was peripheral blood, obtained after pregnancy. The clonotype comes from a female donor with multiple sclerosis, enrolled in a pregnancy study. The chain joins TRBV7-5 to TRBJ2-7; the table's D call TRBD1 went unverified against the DNA. TRBV7-5 represents a pseudogene. CDR3 sequence (DNA): TGTGTCAGAAGCGCAAAAACCCGGGACAGGGGGTCCTACGAGCAGTACTTC. Its protein is CVRSAKTRDRGSYEQYF.